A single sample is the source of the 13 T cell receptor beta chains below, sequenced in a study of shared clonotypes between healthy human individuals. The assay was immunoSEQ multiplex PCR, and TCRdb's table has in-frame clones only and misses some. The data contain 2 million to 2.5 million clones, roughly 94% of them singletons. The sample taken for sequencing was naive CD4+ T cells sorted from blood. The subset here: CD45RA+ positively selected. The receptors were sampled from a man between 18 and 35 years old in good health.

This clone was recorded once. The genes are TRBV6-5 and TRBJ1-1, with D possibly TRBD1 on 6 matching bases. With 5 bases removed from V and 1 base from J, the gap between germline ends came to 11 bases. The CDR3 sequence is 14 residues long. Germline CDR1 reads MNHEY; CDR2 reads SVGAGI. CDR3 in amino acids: CASSPLQGNTEAFF. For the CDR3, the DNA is TGTGCCAGCAGTCCACTACAGGGGAACACTGAAGCTTTCTTT.

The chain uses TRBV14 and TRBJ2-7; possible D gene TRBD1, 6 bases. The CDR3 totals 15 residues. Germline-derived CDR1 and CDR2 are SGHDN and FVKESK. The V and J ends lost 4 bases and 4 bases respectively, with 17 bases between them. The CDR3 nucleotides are TGTGCCAGCAGCCCAGATGTCTGGGGGCGTTACGAGCAGTACTTC. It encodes CASSPDVWGRYEQYF. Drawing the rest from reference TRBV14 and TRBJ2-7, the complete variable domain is EAGVTQFPSHSVIEKGQTVTLRCDPISGHDNLYWYRRVMGKEIKFLLHFVKESKQDESGMPNNRFLAERTGGTYSTLKVQPAELEDSGVYFCASSPDVWGRYEQYFGPGTRLTVT.

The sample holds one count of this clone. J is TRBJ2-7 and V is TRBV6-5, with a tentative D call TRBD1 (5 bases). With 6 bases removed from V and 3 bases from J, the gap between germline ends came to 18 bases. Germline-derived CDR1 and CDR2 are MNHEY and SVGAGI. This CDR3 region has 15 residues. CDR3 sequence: CASRRTEAGIYEQYF. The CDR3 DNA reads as TGTGCCAGCAGGCGCACCGAAGCAGGGATCTACGAGCAGTACTTC.

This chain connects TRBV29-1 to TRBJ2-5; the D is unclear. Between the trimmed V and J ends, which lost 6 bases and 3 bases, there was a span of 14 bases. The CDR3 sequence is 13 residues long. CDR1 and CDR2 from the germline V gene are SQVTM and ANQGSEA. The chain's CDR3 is CSVTLDSEETQYF. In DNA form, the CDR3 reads TGCAGCGTGACCCTCGACTCCGAAGAGACCCAGTACTTC.

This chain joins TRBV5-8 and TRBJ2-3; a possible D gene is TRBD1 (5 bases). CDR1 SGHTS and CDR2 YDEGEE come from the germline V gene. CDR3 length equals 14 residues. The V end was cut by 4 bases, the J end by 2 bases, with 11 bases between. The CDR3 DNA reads TGTGCCAGCAGCGGGGCCTATCCCACAGATACGCAGTATTTT. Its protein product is CASSGAYPTDTQYF.

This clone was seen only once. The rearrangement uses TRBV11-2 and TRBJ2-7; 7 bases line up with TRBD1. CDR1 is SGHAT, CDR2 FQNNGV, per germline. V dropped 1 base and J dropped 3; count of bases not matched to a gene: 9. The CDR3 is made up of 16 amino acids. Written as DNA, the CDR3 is TGTGCCAGCAGCTTAGTCGGGACAGCATCAAACTACGAGCAGTACTTC. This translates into CASSLVGTASNYEQYF.

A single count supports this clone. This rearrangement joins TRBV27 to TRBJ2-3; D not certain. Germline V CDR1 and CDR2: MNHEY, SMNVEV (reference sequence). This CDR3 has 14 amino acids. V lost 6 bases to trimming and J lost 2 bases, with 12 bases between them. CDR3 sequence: CASSSHGFTDTQYF. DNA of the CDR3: TGTGCCAGCAGCTCCCATGGATTCACAGATACGCAGTATTTT.

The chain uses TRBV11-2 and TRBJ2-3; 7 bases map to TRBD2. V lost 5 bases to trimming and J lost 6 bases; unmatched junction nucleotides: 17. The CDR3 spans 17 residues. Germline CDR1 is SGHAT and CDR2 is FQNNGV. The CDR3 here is CASSPYLGAGVADTQYF. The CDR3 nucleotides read TGTGCCAGCAGCCCGTATCTCGGGGCGGGAGTGGCGGATACGCAGTATTTT.

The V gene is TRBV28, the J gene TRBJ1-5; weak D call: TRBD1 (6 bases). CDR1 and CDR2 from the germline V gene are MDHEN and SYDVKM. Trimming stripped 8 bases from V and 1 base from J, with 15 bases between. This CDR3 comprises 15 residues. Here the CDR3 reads CASGEGGTSNQPQHF. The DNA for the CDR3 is TGTGCCAGCGGAGAGGGGGGCACCAGCAATCAGCCCCAGCATTTT. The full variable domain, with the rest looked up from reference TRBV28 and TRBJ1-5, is DVKVTQSSRYLVKRTGEKVFLECVQDMDHENMFWYRQDPGLGLRLIYFSYDVKMKEKGDIPEGYSVSREKKERFSLILESASTNQTSMYLCASGEGGTSNQPQHFGDGTRLSIL.

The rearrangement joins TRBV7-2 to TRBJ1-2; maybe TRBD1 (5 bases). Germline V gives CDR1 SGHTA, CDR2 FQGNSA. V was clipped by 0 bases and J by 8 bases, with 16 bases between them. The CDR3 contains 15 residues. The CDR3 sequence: CASSLAFQGLGGYTF. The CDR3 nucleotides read TGTGCCAGCAGCTTAGCGTTTCAGGGACTAGGCGGCTACACCTTC.

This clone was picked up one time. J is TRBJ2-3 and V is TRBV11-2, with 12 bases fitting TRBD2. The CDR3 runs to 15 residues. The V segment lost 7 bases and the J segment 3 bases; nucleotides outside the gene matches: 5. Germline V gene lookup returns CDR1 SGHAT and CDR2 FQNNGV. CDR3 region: CASKASGRGTDTQYF. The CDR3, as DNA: TGTGCCAGCAAAGCTAGCGGGAGGGGGACAGATACGCAGTATTTT.

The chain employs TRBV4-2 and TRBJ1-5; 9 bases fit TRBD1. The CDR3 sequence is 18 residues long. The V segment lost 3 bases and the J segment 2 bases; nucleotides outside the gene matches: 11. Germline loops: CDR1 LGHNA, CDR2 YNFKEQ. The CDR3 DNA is TGTGCCAGCAGCCAGGGGACAGGGAAAACATTCGGCAATCAGCCCCAGCATTTT. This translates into CASSQGTGKTFGNQPQHF.

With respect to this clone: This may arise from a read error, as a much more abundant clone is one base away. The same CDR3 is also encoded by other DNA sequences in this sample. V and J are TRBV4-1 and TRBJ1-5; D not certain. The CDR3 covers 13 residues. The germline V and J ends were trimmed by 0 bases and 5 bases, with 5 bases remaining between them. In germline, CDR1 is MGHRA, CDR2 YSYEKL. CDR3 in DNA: TGCGCCAGCAGCCAAGAGAGGGATCAGCCCCAGCATTTT. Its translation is CASSQERDQPQHF.